One and the same sample provided the 32 T cell receptor beta chains below, sequenced in a study of blood T cell repertoires in COVID-19. Sequenced by immunoSEQ multiplex PCR; TCRdb stores in-frame clones only, minus some. The sample consists of 220,000 or so clones, around 87% of them appearing once. The sample was PBMCs or T cells enriched from blood (not recorded which). These receptor sequences come from a man aged 30 to 39 who had been exposed to COVID-19.

The V call is TRBV27, the J call TRBJ1-2, with TRBD1 as a possible D gene (6 bases). The CDR3 spans 13 residues. Trimming took 3 bases from V and 8 from J, leaving 13 bases between them. Germline values: CDR1 MNHEY, CDR2 SMNVEV (reference sequence). The chain's CDR3 is CASSFSRGRGYTF. The DNA for the CDR3 is TGTGCCAGCAGTTTCAGCAGGGGCCGGGGCTACACCTTC.

The rearrangement joins TRBV19 to TRBJ2-3; 10 nucleotides line up with TRBD1. This CDR3 contains 14 residues. The V segment lost 3 bases and the J segment 5 bases; nucleotides outside the gene matches: 2. CDR1 is LNHDA, CDR2 SQIVND, per germline (reference sequence). The CDR3 nucleotides are TGTGCCAGTAGTATTGGGACAGGGGTAGATACGCAGTATTTT. Its translation: CASSIGTGVDTQYF.

V is TRBV19 and J is TRBJ1-2, with D uncertain. The CDR3 is 13 amino acids. Germline CDR1 LNHDA, CDR2 SQIVND (reference sequence). Trimming cost V 3 bases and J 1 base, with 6 bases left between them. CDR3 nucleotide sequence: TGTGCCAGTAGTATCACAGATAACTATGGCTACACCTTC. This sequence encodes CASSITDNYGYTF.

This clone showed up just a few times. V usage is TRBV4-2 and J usage is TRBJ2-1, with 8 bases aligning to TRBD2. Germline CDR1 and CDR2: LGHNA and YNFKEQ. The CDR3 loop spans 17 amino acids. V dropped 4 bases and J dropped 0; count of bases not matched to a gene: 8. The CDR3 protein is CASSRLTGGSSYNEQFF. The CDR3 bases are TGTGCCAGCAGCCGCTTGACGGGGGGGAGCTCCTACAATGAGCAGTTCTTC.

The genes are TRBV11-1 and TRBJ1-2; 10 bases fit TRBD1. Germline-derived CDR1 and CDR2 are SGHAT and FQDESV (reference sequence). Trimming removed 1 base from V and 4 bases from J; junction bases left unmatched: 6. This CDR3 spans 16 amino acids. CDR3 DNA sequence: TGTGCCAGCAGCTTAGTACCGGGACAGGGGCTCTATGGCTACACCTTC. This translates into CASSLVPGQGLYGYTF.

The rearrangement joins TRBV6-6 to TRBJ1-1, with TRBD1 matching 7 bases. Germline CDR1 MNHNY, CDR2 SVGAGI (reference sequence). The CDR3 is 14 amino acids. J lost 5 bases, V lost 2 bases, and 5 bases had no gene match. The CDR3: CASSYEGARTEAFF. DNA for the CDR3: TGTGCCAGCAGTTACGAGGGGGCGAGAACTGAAGCTTTCTTT.

This clone was counted at least ten times. The V gene is TRBV7-2, the J gene TRBJ2-2, with 9 bases lining up with TRBD2. Germline lookup yields CDR1 SGHTA and CDR2 FQGNSA. The junction had 9 bases not matched to a gene; V was cut back by 1 base and J by 3 bases. The CDR3 loop spans 18 amino acids. This CDR3 reads CASSLDLFSGGHTGELFF. For the CDR3, the DNA is TGTGCCAGCAGCTTAGATTTGTTTAGCGGGGGTCACACCGGGGAGCTGTTTTTT.

Concerning this clone itself: The same CDR3 also results from other DNA sequences found in this sample. J is TRBJ2-2 and V is TRBV7-9; no clear D. The CDR3 is 12 residues long. Germline CDR1 and CDR2: SEHNR and FQNEAQ (reference sequence). Trimming left V 8 bases short and J 2 bases short, with 6 bases between. DNA of the CDR3: TGTGCCAGCTCGACAAACACCGGGGAGCTGTTTTTT. Translated: CASSTNTGELFF.

The rearrangement joins TRBV6-2 or TRBV6-3 to TRBJ2-5; D unclear. Germline values: CDR1 MNHEY, CDR2 SVGEGT. The germline V and J ends were trimmed by 5 bases and 0 bases, with 13 bases remaining between them. The CDR3 totals 15 residues. CDR3 DNA sequence: TGTGCCAGCAGTCAGGTAGAATTTTACCAAGAGACCCAGTACTTC. This translates into CASSQVEFYQETQYF.

The J gene is TRBJ2-7, the V gene TRBV5-1, with D maybe TRBD2 (7 bases). This CDR3 is built from 14 residues. Germline-derived CDR1 and CDR2 are SGHRS and YFSETQ. The germline V and J ends were trimmed by 4 bases and 1 base, with 12 bases remaining between them. The CDR3 here is CASSIGGESYEQYF. CDR3 DNA: TGCGCCAGCAGCATAGGGGGGGAATCCTACGAGCAGTACTTC.

The CDR3 is CASSPTGNKTWAFF. CDR3 DNA: TGTGCCAGCAGTCCGACCGGGAACAAGACGTGGGCTTTCTTT. The chain joins TRBV27 to TRBJ1-1; the D is unclear. This CDR3 comprises 14 residues. Trimming left V 5 bases short and J 11 bases short, with 21 bases between. In germline, CDR1 is MNHEY, CDR2 SMNVEV (reference sequence).

The chain combines TRBV5-8 with TRBJ1-1; maybe TRBD1 (5 bases). The CDR3 loop spans 12 amino acids. V gave up 4 bases and J gave up 11 bases, with 15 bases separating them. CDR1 is SGHTS and CDR2 is YDEGEE in the germline V gene. The CDR3 reads CASSTWGGGAFF. The CDR3 coding sequence is TGTGCCAGCAGCACCTGGGGGGGAGGGGCTTTCTTT.

The genes are TRBV19 and TRBJ2-7; 14 bases fit TRBD2. Germline V gene sequence: CDR1 LNHDA, CDR2 SQIVND (reference sequence). The CDR3 covers 16 residues. V lost 4 bases to trimming and J lost 4 bases; unmatched junction nucleotides: 6. The CDR3 DNA is TGTGCCAGTAGTAGTCGACTAGCGGGGGGGCGGTACGAGCAGTACTTC. Protein: CASSSRLAGGRYEQYF. Drawing the rest from reference TRBV19 and TRBJ2-7, the complete variable domain is DGGITQSPKYLFRKEGQNVTLSCEQNLNHDAMYWYRQDPGQGLRLIYYSQIVNDFQKGDIAEGYSVSREKKESFPLTVTSAQKNPTAFYLCASSSRLAGGRYEQYFGPGTRLTVT.

This chain links TRBV4-2 with TRBJ2-6; 9 bases are a match to TRBD1. CDR1 is LGHNA and CDR2 is YNFKEQ in the germline V gene. The CDR3 has 18 residues. V lost 3 bases and J lost 1; bases outside the gene matches: 7. DNA of the CDR3: TGTGCCAGCAGCCAGGGTCCCGGGACAGGGTCTGGGGCCAACGTCCTGACTTTC. It codes for CASSQGPGTGSGANVLTF.

This clone has a handful of counts. This chain uses TRBV6-2 or TRBV6-3 with TRBJ2-1, with D tentatively TRBD2 (6 bases). From germline, CDR1 is MNHEY and CDR2 SVGEGT. Trimming shortened V by 6 bases and J by 9 bases, and 15 bases separated the two germline ends. CDR3 length: 13 residues. CDR3 in amino acids: CASSPDGDFEQFF. The CDR3 coding sequence is TGTGCCAGCAGCCCGGACGGGGACTTTGAGCAGTTCTTC.

The chain is built from TRBV29-1 and TRBJ2-5; D possibly corresponds to TRBD1 (6 bases). The CDR3 loop spans 13 amino acids. The germline V gene encodes CDR1 SQVTM and CDR2 ANQGSEA. The V and J ends lost 6 bases and 1 base respectively, with 12 bases between them. As DNA, the CDR3 is TGCAGCGTAGGTCTAGGGGGCCAAGAGACCCAGTACTTC. Translation gives CSVGLGGQETQYF.

V and J are TRBV24-1 and TRBJ1-2; unclear D gene. V was pared by 9 bases and J by 3 bases, with 16 bases between. The germline V gene encodes CDR1 KGHDR and CDR2 SFDVKD. The CDR3 extends over 14 amino acids. CDR3 sequence (DNA): TGTGCCACCTCGGCGGGAGGGAGAGACTATGGCTACACCTTC. Amino acid sequence: CATSAGGRDYGYTF.

The chain is built from TRBV2 and TRBJ1-4; possible D gene TRBD1, 5 bases. This CDR3 contains 16 residues. Trimming left V 6 bases short and J 0 bases short, with 14 bases between. Germline CDR1 SNHLY, CDR2 FYNNEI. The CDR3 is CASSTNRISTNEKLFF. The DNA of the CDR3 is TGTGCCAGCAGCACCAACAGGATTTCAACTAATGAAAAACTGTTTTTT.

The J gene is TRBJ1-5, the V gene TRBV30; D is uncertain. V was clipped by 1 base and J by 4 bases, with 8 bases between them. Per the germline V gene, CDR1 is GTSNPN and CDR2 is SVGIG (reference sequence). The CDR3 has 13 residues. The CDR3 DNA is TGTGCCTGGAGTGCCGGGTTAAATCAGCCCCAGCATTTT. It is translated as CAWSAGLNQPQHF.

The chain joins TRBV5-5 to TRBJ1-1; D remains unclear. Germline V gene sequence: CDR1 SGHKS, CDR2 YYEKEE (reference sequence). Trimming took off 1 base at V and 2 bases at J, with 15 bases between the two ends. This CDR3 spans 16 amino acids. This chain's CDR3 is CASSLYGAGSNTEAFF. For the CDR3, the DNA is TGTGCCAGCAGCTTGTACGGTGCAGGCTCCAACACTGAAGCTTTCTTT.

This clone was recorded only once. The chain joins TRBV5-1 to TRBJ2-5, with 7 positions matching TRBD1. The CDR3 runs 16 residues. The germline V gene has CDR1 SGHRS and CDR2 YFSETQ. V lost 2 bases and J lost 4; bases outside the gene matches: 11. CDR3 DNA: TGCGCCAGCAGCTTCCTGGGACAGCCCTTAGGAGAGACCCAGTACTTC. Its protein is CASSFLGQPLGETQYF.

V usage is TRBV12-3 or TRBV12-4 and J usage is TRBJ1-2; no clear D gene. CDR3 size: 13 residues. Between the trimmed V and J ends, which lost 1 base and 3 bases, there was a span of 6 bases. CDR3 amino acids: CASSLGHHYGYTF. The CDR3 region has the DNA TGTGCCAGCAGTTTAGGACACCACTATGGCTACACCTTC.

The rearrangement uses TRBV14 and TRBJ1-6; 10 bases fit TRBD1. Germline V CDR1 and CDR2: SGHDN, FVKESK. Trimming took 4 bases from V and 9 from J; bases not matched to a gene: 9. The CDR3 runs to 16 residues. CDR3 residues: CASSLRTGGGSSPLHF. The CDR3 nucleotides are TGTGCCAGCAGCCTGAGGACAGGGGGTGGAAGTTCACCCCTCCACTTT.

V and J are TRBV7-3 and TRBJ2-5; D possibly corresponds to TRBD2 (6 bases). This CDR3 contains 15 residues. Trimming cost V 5 bases and J 3 bases, with 16 bases left between them. Germline CDR1 and CDR2: SGHTA and FQGTGA. The CDR3 nucleotides read TGTGCCAGCAGCCCGGGGGTGGCGGCAGAAGAGACCCAGTACTTC. This sequence encodes CASSPGVAAEETQYF. Using reference TRBV7-3 and TRBJ2-5 for the parts outside the CDR3, the full variable domain is GAGVSQTPSNKVTEKGKYVELRCDPISGHTALYWYRQSLGQGPEFLIYFQGTGAADDSGLPNDRFFAVRPEGSVSTLKIQRTERGDSAVYLCASSPGVAAEETQYFGPGTRLLVL.

This clone was seen once. The gene calls are TRBV19 and TRBJ1-6; D is unresolved. The CDR3 length is 15 residues. Germline assignment: CDR1 LNHDA and CDR2 SQIVND (reference sequence). Trimming shortened V by 8 bases and J by 0 bases, and 11 bases separated the two germline ends. The CDR3 protein is CASSSGSSYNSPLHF. In DNA, the CDR3 is TGTGCCAGTTCAAGCGGCAGCTCCTATAATTCACCCCTCCACTTT.

This rearrangement joins TRBV11-2 to TRBJ1-1; D is possibly TRBD1 (6 bases). The CDR3 totals 14 residues. Germline CDR1 SGHAT, CDR2 FQNNGV. Trimming took 1 base from V and 5 from J, leaving 11 bases between them. The CDR3 bases are TGTGCCAGCAGCTTAGGTAGGGGGGGGACTGAAGCTTTCTTT. Its protein product is CASSLGRGGTEAFF.

This chain's CDR3 is CAGTSEVSGANVLTF. In nucleotides, the CDR3 is TGTGCCGGGACTAGCGAGGTCTCTGGGGCCAACGTCCTGACTTTC. The rearrangement uses TRBV6-5 and TRBJ2-6, with 10 positions matching TRBD2. V lost 11 bases and J lost 0; bases outside the gene matches: 4. This CDR3 is 15 amino acids long. Germline V gives CDR1 MNHEY, CDR2 SVGAGI.

This chain links TRBV27 with TRBJ1-4; 9 bases fit TRBD1. Germline CDR1 reads MNHEY; CDR2 reads SMNVEV (reference sequence). J lost 5 bases, V lost 6 bases, and 1 base had no gene match. This CDR3 region has 13 residues. The CDR3 reads CASRGQGNEKLFF. DNA of the CDR3: TGTGCCAGCAGAGGACAGGGGAATGAAAAACTGTTTTTT.

This clone was seen only once. The CDR3 sequence: CATSREKGVNEKLFF. CDR3 sequence (DNA): TGTGCCACCAGCAGAGAAAAAGGGGTTAATGAAAAACTGTTTTTT. The rearrangement links TRBV15 to TRBJ1-4; a possible D gene is TRBD1 (5 bases). The CDR3 covers 15 residues. V lost 0 bases and J 4 bases, leaving 9 bases between the germline ends. Germline CDR1 LNHNV, CDR2 YYDKDF (reference sequence). Drawing the rest from reference TRBV15 and TRBJ1-4, the complete variable domain is DAMVIQNPRYQVTQFGKPVTLSCSQTLNHNVMYWYQQKSSQAPKLLFHYYDKDFNNEADTPDNFQSRRPNTSFCFLDIRSPGLGDTAMYLCATSREKGVNEKLFFGSGTQLSVL.

This rearrangement joins TRBV7-2 to TRBJ2-1, with 9 positions matching TRBD2. The CDR3 spans 15 residues. Germline lookup yields CDR1 SGHTA and CDR2 FQGNSA. J was trimmed by 5 bases and V by 4 bases; bases with no gene match: 6. DNA for the CDR3: TGTGCCAGCAGCTCATCTAGCGGGACAAACAATGAGCAGTTCTTC. Translation: CASSSSSGTNNEQFF. Variable domain in full (rest from reference TRBV7-2 and TRBJ2-1): GAGVSQSPSNKVTEKGKDVELRCDPISGHTALYWYRQSLGQGLEFLIYFQGNSAPDKSGLPSDRFSAERTGGSVSTLTIQRTQQEDSAVYLCASSSSSGTNNEQFFGPGTRLTVL.

The V gene is TRBV2, the J gene TRBJ2-2; D might be TRBD2 (5 bases). V lost 10 bases and J lost 8, with 14 bases in between. The CDR3 totals 12 residues. Looked up from germline, CDR1 is SNHLY and CDR2 is FYNNEI. DNA for the CDR3: TGTGCCAACGGGTTGGGAGAGGGGGAGCTGTTTTTT. Its translation is CANGLGEGELFF.

This chain links TRBV9 with TRBJ2-3; 10 nucleotides align to TRBD2. J was trimmed by 3 bases and V by 3 bases; bases with no gene match: 10. The CDR3 contains 17 residues. Looked up from germline, CDR1 is SGDLS and CDR2 is YYNGEE. The CDR3 DNA is TGTGCCAGCAGCGCAACGCGGACTAGCGGCCATACAGATACGCAGTATTTT. Its protein product is CASSATRTSGHTDTQYF.